Sequencing of this T cell receptor beta chain was carried out in a study of cytomegalovirus exposure and HLA in healthy donors (dated by TCRdb to the late 2010s). The study in broad terms: According to an earlier analysis of a few hundred of the donors, about 180 million T cells yielded approximately 120 million unique TCR beta sequences and approximately 300 Gb of sequence data. In a later genetic analysis, genome-wide SNP genotypes for about 55% of the roughly 670 donors were used, and that subset was treated as a discovery cohort. HLA typing covered class I and class II loci at four-digit resolution. Of the approximately 400 genotyped donors, roughly 85% fell in the genetic ancestry cluster associated with self-reported Caucasian donors. Typing coverage differed by locus: A, B, C, DRB1 and DQB1 were typed in roughly 620-640 donors, DQA1 in about 550, DPA1 in over 600, and DPB1 in just under 490. About five DR-DQ haplotypes were treated as single units for association and clustering because of strong linkage in the cohort. In the later analysis, no new phenotypic data were used to find candidate immune exposures; instead, reliance was placed on TCR beta sequences and their occurrence across donors. The study profiled the T cell repertoires of hundreds of subjects by immunosequencing and related them to cytomegalovirus serostatus. All discovery cohort repertoires had been generated on a single sequencing platform. A separate validation cohort of roughly 120 different subjects was used in addition to the 666-subject first cohort. Donor age, sex, ethnicity and CMV serostatus were collected together with the repertoire data. Roughly 300 gigabases of sequencing data and 70 million to 100 million unique TCR sequences made up an early release that covered fewer than 650 HLA-typed donors. On average, around 230,000 unique TCR beta nucleotide sequences were sequenced per donor among some 430 genotyped donors of the cohort, with roughly a sixth of those sequences being non-productive. To predict cytomegalovirus infection status, the study combined high-throughput TCR immunosequencing, statistical association of individual TCRs with disease status, and machine learning. An earlier analysis of 587 of the donors used high-throughput TCR beta sequencing to judge whether each TCR beta V gene segment behaved as functional or pseudogenic. The study aimed to test whether signatures of past pathogen exposure could be identified by cataloging public T cell receptors. A later analysis re-examined previously published TCR beta repertoires from about 670 donors and added high-resolution HLA genotyping to investigate patterns of TCR occurrence. Points the paper makes about the study in general: The cohort was sequenced for TCR beta chains only, and without alpha or paired-chain data the features that could be detected were limited. When HLA alleles, especially DR and DQ, strongly co-occurred, attributing TCR associations to individual alleles was difficult. Presence/absence analyses assumed roughly uniform sequencing depth across donors, an assumption that may not hold. A total of some 180 TCR beta chains were listed by the study as associated with cytomegalovirus. Correlated functional status among segregating V segments might be attributable to linkage disequilibrium, but an unknown experimental factor could not be ruled out. In a later analysis, the rate of TCR association differed among HLA loci, with DRB1 alleles having the most associated TCRs and HLA-C alleles having the fewest. The classifier was reported to diagnose cytomegalovirus status with high specificity and sensitivity in both the original cohort and the validation cohort. In vitro tests confirmed that a few of the cytomegalovirus-associated TCR beta chains recognize cytomegalovirus antigens. According to a later genetic analysis, donors in an Asian-associated ancestry cluster had fewer N-insertions in productive TCRs than the approximately 670-donor mean. A cluster of highly shared sequence variants was judged likely to represent a technical artifact of the sequencing pipeline. Because HLA typing was missing for some donors at each locus, association tests included only the typed subset. Some IMGT-functional V segments, including TRBV6-2 and TRBV6-3, could not be told apart with the 87-base-pair reads, so those segments were excluded. In a later analysis, around 17,000 TCR beta sequences were associated with specific HLA alleles at a false discovery rate of 0.05. For the cohort, immune exposure information was limited to CMV serostatus. Because counts were too low, approximately 15 rarely observed V segments, including chromosome 9 orphons, were excluded from the earlier analysis of around 590 of the donors. An earlier analysis of approximately 500 of the donors showed that most TCR beta V segments appeared in productive rearrangements either about 87% or about 30% of the time, which broadly matched IMGT annotations. In a later analysis, HLA-associated TCR beta chains showed more clonal expansion and lower generation probabilities than non-associated chains that were equally common. Most CMV-associated TCR beta chains appeared to be HLA-restricted in a later analysis, and the HLA associations seemed to be driven largely by CMV exposure. Across donors, most TCR sequences were observed very rarely, whereas some public TCRs were present in many individuals. A further reported finding was that TCR beta sequences accurately predicted the HLA-A and HLA-B alleles for most subjects in the first cohort. Several of the top co-occurrence clusters appeared to be linked to parvovirus B19, influenza, CMV and Epstein-Barr virus, according to a later analysis. The authors suggested that the approach could potentially be extended to other disease states and immunological phenotypes. V-gene and J-gene trimming of TCR beta chains was associated with a missense DCLRE1C variant in a later genetic analysis, and the association was replicated in an independent cohort.

The junction shows trimming of 3 bases on V and 10 bases on J, and the gene matches do not reach 14 bases of it. The CDR3 sequence holds 16 residues, the cysteine and phenylalanine included. The only DNA kept is the CDR3, 48 bases in frame from the first base. The germline V gene (reference sequence) provides CDR1 PRHDT and CDR2 FYEKMQ. Remarks on this clone: There is no known antigen for this receptor. Base qualities are not recorded, but no much larger clone differs from it by a single base.

Library preparation was by the immunoSEQ multiplex PCR assay. The multiplex PCR relied on a mix of 60 forward primers for TCR Vbeta segments and 13 reverse primers for TCR Jbeta segments. A multiplex PCR assay on genomic DNA amplified the CDR3 region of rearranged TCR beta genes. On the Illumina HiSeq System, the amplified TCR beta libraries were sequenced as 87-base-pair reads. The study's own analysis went as follows. A later analysis tallied 75 million to 95 million unique TCR beta chains across the 550 to 850 repertoires, and about 10 million of those chains were shared by two or more donors. Raw reads were error-corrected and collapsed into unique sequences with a nearest-neighbor algorithm that merged closely related sequences to remove PCR and sequencing errors. Alignment of CDR3 sequences to IMGT reference sequences was used to assign V, D and J gene segments. For a sequence to be retained, a match of at least six nucleotides was required to both a V gene segment and a J gene segment. Rearrangements were classified as productive when the CDR3 lacked stop codons and remained in frame with V and J, and all other rearrangements were classified as non-productive. CDR3 was defined by IMGT convention, running from the second conserved V-encoded cysteine to the conserved J-encoded phenylalanine. Sequences without an unambiguous match to a single V gene segment were excluded from the earlier analysis of about 630 of the donors. In an earlier analysis of roughly 600 of the donors, a V segment was called functional when productive rearrangements were above 56.7%, and segregating when the standard deviation between donors exceeded 5%. To diagnose cytomegalovirus status from the catalog of TCR beta chain sequences, a statistical classification framework was built. A later analysis assigned V and J genes by comparing TCR nucleotide sequences with IMGT/GENE-DB human TR gene sequences. In a later analysis, CDR3 sequences and most-parsimonious VDJ recombination scenarios were assigned using the TCRdist pipeline. A later analysis defined each TCR beta chain by its CDR3 amino acid sequence plus V-gene family, and excluded reads lacking a unique V-gene family. To address suspected cross-contamination and a sequencing artifact, a later analysis removed 592 highly shared, low-generation-probability nucleotide sequences. For each public chain, a later analysis derived a clonal expansion index from normalized ranks of inferred template counts within each repertoire. A later analysis computed generation probabilities with a VDJ recombination model fitted to out-of-frame rearrangements, and checked the results against IGoR. In a later analysis, TCR-TCR, TCR-HLA and TCR-CMV co-occurrence was scored with hypergeometric tests, and a repertoire-size bias correction was applied to TCR pairs. A later analysis estimated false discovery rates by permuting HLA or CMV assignments 20 times. In a later analysis, co-occurring TCRs were grouped with DBSCAN, and TCRdist sequence similarity was added when clustering was performed within HLA-allele-positive subsets. Co-occurrence clustering excluded repertoires with fewer than 30,000 or more than 120,000 public chains, plus five with anomalous nucleotide sharing. The table comes from immuneACCESS by way of TCRdb, which keeps in-frame sequences with V and J called. Part of the clones is missing from these tables; in studies checked, under half for an unresolved V gene and the rest for unknown reasons. The DNA gave D and trimming, while V, J and clone size come from that table. The sample data list over 150,000 clones, and about 65% of these were observed just once. In total, the top ten clones hold 4.5% of the sample.

The cohort consisted of 666 healthy bone marrow donors. At the time of sampling, all cohort members were nominally healthy, though unrecorded immune exposures were likely present. The donor was CMV seropositive and belonged to the group of some 290 seropositive cohort members. A peripheral blood sample was collected from each donor, and TCR beta sequencing was performed on peripheral blood mononuclear cells. Genomic DNA extraction from the blood cell samples was performed with the Qiagen DNeasy Blood Extraction Kit. The clonotype originates from a woman aged 18-29 years in good health and CMV-seropositive. The sequence links TRBV13 to TRBJ2-1; the central 8 bases match TRBD1. Sample: PBMCs. The CDR3 region reads CASSFGTGTSAGEQFF. The base sequence is TGTGCCAGCAGCTTTGGGACAGGTACCTCCGCTGGGGAGCAGTTCTTC.